This T cell receptor beta chain was retrieved from a study of a mutant IDH1 vaccine in newly diagnosed glioma. Looked up from germline, CDR1 is ENHRY and CDR2 is SYGVKD. CDR3 length: 13 amino acids. Trimming removed 4 bases from V and 2 bases from J, with 8 bases in between. This sample's time point: week 35, safety follow-up. The vaccine gave 300 ug of a 20-mer mutant IDH1 peptide subcutaneously per dose. Profiled with immunoSEQ multiplex PCR; TCRdb holds only in-frame clones, not every one. The sample has fewer than 55,000 clones, 65% to 90% seen once; the top ten hold 4.5% to 6%. As to this clone: Antigen: not known.

The clonotype was recovered from a middle-aged woman with glioma. Some clones in this sample may be carry-over from other donors' samples. The chain couples TRBV10-3 to TRBJ1-2; TRBD1 might be the D (5 bases). The sequenced sample was PBMCs, obtained from a glioma patient whose treatment included an IDH1 peptide vaccine. CDR3 bases: TGTGCCATCAGTGGGGGCGAGAACTATGGCTACACCTTC. It codes for CAISGGENYGYTF.